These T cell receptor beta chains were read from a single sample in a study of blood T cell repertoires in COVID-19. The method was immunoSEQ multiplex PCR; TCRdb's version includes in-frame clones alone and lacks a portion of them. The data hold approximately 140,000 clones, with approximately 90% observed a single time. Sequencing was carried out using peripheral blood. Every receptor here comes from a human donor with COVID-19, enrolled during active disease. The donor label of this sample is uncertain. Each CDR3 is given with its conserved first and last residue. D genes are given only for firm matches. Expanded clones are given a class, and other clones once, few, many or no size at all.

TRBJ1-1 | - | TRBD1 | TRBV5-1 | TGCGCCAGCAGCTTGGACGGGACAGGGGAAGCTTTCTTT | CASSLDGTGEAFF
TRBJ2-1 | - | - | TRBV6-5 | TGTGCCAGCAGTATCTCCTCCGGGGGGCCCCAGTTCTTC | CASSISSGGPQFF
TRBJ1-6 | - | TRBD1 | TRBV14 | TGTGCCAGCAGCCGACAGGGTAATTCACCCCTCCACTTT | CASSRQGNSPLHF
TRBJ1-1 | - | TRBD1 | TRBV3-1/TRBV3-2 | TGTGCCAGCAGCCAAGATTCCCTTACAGGGGGAGCTTTCTTT | CASSQDSLTGGAFF
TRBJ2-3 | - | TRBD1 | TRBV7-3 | TGTGCCAGCAGCTTAAGAGGCAGGGGGCGCGCAGATACGCAGTATTTT | CASSLRGRGRADTQYF
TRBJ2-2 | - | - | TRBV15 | TGTGCCACCAGCAGTTCAGGGGACACCGGGGAGCTGTTTTTT | CATSSSGDTGELFF
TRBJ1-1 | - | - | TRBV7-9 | TGTGCCAGCAGCTTAGCGGGACAAAACACTGAAGCTTTCTTT | CASSLAGQNTEAFF
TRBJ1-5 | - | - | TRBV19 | TGTGCCAGTAGTATTTCAGGAGGCGGCCAGCCCCAGCATTTT | CASSISGGGQPQHF
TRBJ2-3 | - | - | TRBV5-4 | TGTGCCAGCAGCTCCCCCTTCACAGATACGCAGTATTTT | CASSSPFTDTQYF
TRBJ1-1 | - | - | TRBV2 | TGTGCCAGCAGGCCGGGACATATGAACACTGAAGCTTTCTTT | CASRPGHMNTEAFF
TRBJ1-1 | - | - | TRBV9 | TGTGCCAGCAGCGTAGTAGGTAGCGGGGGATGGGGCACTGAAGCTTTCTTT | CASSVVGSGGWGTEAFF
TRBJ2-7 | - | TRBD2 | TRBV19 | TGTGCCAGTAGTATATTCCTAGCGGGTAGCTACGAGCAGTACTTC | CASSIFLAGSYEQYF
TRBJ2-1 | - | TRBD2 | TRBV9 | TGTGCCAGCAGCGTAGATGGGGTAGCGGGGCGGAATGAGCAGTTCTTC | CASSVDGVAGRNEQFF
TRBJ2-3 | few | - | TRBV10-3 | TGTGCCGAAGAAGAGGCGTTGGCGGGCACAGATACGCAGTATTTT | CAEEEALAGTDTQYF
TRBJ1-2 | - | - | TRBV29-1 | TGCAGCGTTGAAGAAACCGGTAACTATGGCTACACCTTC | CSVEETGNYGYTF
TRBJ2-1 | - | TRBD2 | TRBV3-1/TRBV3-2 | TGTGCCAGCAGCCAAGATAGGAGCGGGGGGGCCTTCTTAGATGAGCAGTTCTTC | CASSQDRSGGAFLDEQFF
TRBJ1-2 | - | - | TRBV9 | TGTGCCAGCAGCGTATTGAGTGACTATGGCTACACCTTC | CASSVLSDYGYTF
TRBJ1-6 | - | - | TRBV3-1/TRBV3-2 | TGTGCCAGCAGCCAAGATCCGGATTCACCCCTCCACTTT | CASSQDPDSPLHF
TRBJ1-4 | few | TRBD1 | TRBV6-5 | TGTGCCAGCAGTCAACAGACAGGGGGACATGAAAAACTGTTTTTT | CASSQQTGGHEKLFF
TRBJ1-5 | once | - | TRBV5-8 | TGTGCCAGCAGCTTTTCCGGACAGAACAATCAGCCCCAGCATTTT | CASSFSGQNNQPQHF
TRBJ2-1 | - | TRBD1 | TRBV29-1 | TGCAGCGTGGACAGGGACTCTGGAAATGAGCAGTTCTTC | CSVDRDSGNEQFF
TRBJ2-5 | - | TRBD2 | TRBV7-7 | TGTGCCAGCAGCCCAGGGACTAGCGCCTTTTTAGAGACCCAGTACTTC | CASSPGTSAFLETQYF
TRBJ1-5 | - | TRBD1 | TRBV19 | TGTGCCAGTAGTACCTTCACTACCGGGACAGGTACGTGGGAACAGCCCCAGCATTTT | CASSTFTTGTGTWEQPQHF
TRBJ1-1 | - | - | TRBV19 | TGTGCCAGTAGTATAGCTGGAGGAGCTTTCTTT | CASSIAGGAFF
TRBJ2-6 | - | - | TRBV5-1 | TGCGCCAGCAGCTTGGGGAGCTCTGGGGCCAACGTCCTGACTTTC | CASSLGSSGANVLTF
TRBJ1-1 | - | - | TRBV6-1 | TGTGCCAGCAGTGAATGGCAGGGAGGCACTGAAGCTTTCTTT | CASSEWQGGTEAFF
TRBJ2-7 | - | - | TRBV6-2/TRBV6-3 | TGTGCCAGCAGTTACGTCGGGGAGTTAGACTACGAGCAGTACTTC | CASSYVGELDYEQYF
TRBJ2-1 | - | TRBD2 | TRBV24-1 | TGTGCCACCCGGACTAGCGGGAGTAATGAGCAGTTCTTC | CATRTSGSNEQFF
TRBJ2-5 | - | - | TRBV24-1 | TGTGCCACCAGTGATCGACAAGCCGATTTAGAGACCCAGTACTTC | CATSDRQADLETQYF